The 20 T cell receptor beta chains below all came from one sample that was sequenced in a study of cytomegalovirus exposure and HLA in healthy donors. 13 Jbeta primers and 60 Vbeta primers were used for the PCR. This table comes from immunoSEQ multiplex PCR, and its TCRdb copy is limited to in-frame clones, with some not included. In the table there are 100,000 to 150,000 clones, 80% of which are singletons. Sequenced material: PBMCs. The receptors come from a female donor in good health and CMV-seronegative.

The J gene is TRBJ2-3, the V gene TRBV9; 9 bases are a match to TRBD2. V lost 4 bases and J lost 0; bases outside the gene matches: 3. The CDR3 length is 15 residues. Germline values: CDR1 SGDLS, CDR2 YYNGEE. CDR3 bases: TGTGCCAGCAGCCCACTAGCGGGTAGCACAGATACGCAGTATTTT. This translates into CASSPLAGSTDTQYF.

V usage is TRBV30 and J usage is TRBJ1-3; D ambiguous. The CDR3 is made up of 14 amino acids. CDR1 is GTSNPN, CDR2 SVGIG, per germline (reference sequence). V was clipped by 2 bases and J by 2 bases, with 10 bases between them. The CDR3 DNA follows: TGTGCCTGGAGTCTACTTTTTGCTGGAAACACCATATATTTT. Encoded protein: CAWSLLFAGNTIYF.

The J gene is TRBJ1-1, the V gene TRBV29-1, with 9 bases that match TRBD1. The germline gives CDR1 SQVTM, CDR2 ANQGSEA. V lost 1 base to trimming and J lost 10 bases; unmatched junction nucleotides: 7. CDR3 length: 13 residues. CDR3 residues: CSVEVWTGARAFF. The DNA for the CDR3 is TGCAGCGTTGAAGTTTGGACAGGGGCTCGAGCTTTCTTT. Complete variable domain (other parts from reference TRBV29-1 and TRBJ1-1): SAVISQKPSRDICQRGTSLTIQCQVDSQVTMMFWYRQQPGQSLTLIATANQGSEATYESGFVIDKFPISRPNLTFSTLTVSNMSPEDSSIYLCSVEVWTGARAFFGQGTRLTVV.

V is TRBV19 and J is TRBJ2-1; no firm D call. Trimming shortened V by 6 bases and J by 6 bases, and 9 bases separated the two germline ends. The CDR3 sequence is 12 residues long. CDR1 is LNHDA, CDR2 SQIVND, per germline (reference sequence). The CDR3 DNA follows: TGTGCCAGTAGCGGTGGGCCCAATGAGCAGTTCTTC. Translation: CASSGGPNEQFF. Based on the CDR3 plus reference TRBV19 and TRBJ2-1, the full variable domain is DGGITQSPKYLFRKEGQNVTLSCEQNLNHDAMYWYRQDPGQGLRLIYYSQIVNDFQKGDIAEGYSVSREKKESFPLTVTSAQKNPTAFYLCASSGGPNEQFFGPGTRLTVL.

The chain carries TRBV7-3 and TRBJ2-5, with 8 positions matching TRBD1. This CDR3 is built from 13 residues. V shed 8 bases, J shed 1 base, and the junction held 3 bases outside the gene matches. CDR1 is SGHTA, CDR2 FQGTGA, per germline. The CDR3 DNA is TGTGCCAGCTCCCAGGGGGCCCAAGAGACCCAGTACTTC. Its translation: CASSQGAQETQYF.

This chain joins TRBV21-1 and TRBJ2-3; TRBD2, the D gene given by the table, was not confirmed from the DNA. TRBV21-1 is termed a pseudogene. The CDR3 is made up of 16 amino acids. In DNA, the CDR3 is TGTGCCAGCAGCACCGAAGGCCGGACTAGTGTAGATACGCAGTATTTT. Protein: CASSTEGRTSVDTQYF.

The chain is built from TRBV4-2 and TRBJ1-2, with D hard to call. Trimming left V 0 bases short and J 3 bases short, with 11 bases between. Germline V gene data show CDR1 as LGHNA and CDR2 as YNFKEQ. The CDR3 length is 15 residues. CDR3 DNA sequence: TGTGCCAGCAGCCAAGATGAGGGATTCGACTATGGCTACACCTTC. Translation gives CASSQDEGFDYGYTF.

The chain uses TRBV6-6 and TRBJ1-1; D is uncertain. The CDR3 is 13 amino acids. Trimming cost V 0 bases and J 6 bases, with 8 bases left between them. Looked up from germline, CDR1 is MNHNY and CDR2 is SVGAGI (reference sequence). CDR3 nucleotide sequence: TGTGCCAGCAGTTACTCATCCTTCGCTGAAGCTTTCTTT. Residues: CASSYSSFAEAFF.

The chain has TRBV7-9 and TRBJ2-5, with 7 bases lining up with TRBD1. The CDR3 runs 16 residues. CDR1 SEHNR and CDR2 FQNEAQ come from the germline V gene (reference sequence). The trim removed 5 bases at V and 5 bases at J, leaving 14 bases unmatched. DNA of the CDR3: TGTGCCAGCAGCCGAACACGACAGGGTAGAGTGGAGACCCAGTACTTC. Encoded protein: CASSRTRQGRVETQYF.

The gene calls are TRBV6-1 and TRBJ1-2; tentative D call: TRBD1 (6 bases). This CDR3 contains 13 residues. V was shortened by 6 bases and J by 6 bases, with 14 bases between the two germline ends. CDR1 is MNHNS and CDR2 is SASEGT in the germline V gene. The CDR3 DNA reads TGTGCCAGCAGAGCGCTGGCAGGGGATGGCTACACCTTC. Translating it yields CASRALAGDGYTF.

The V and J genes are TRBV7-8 and TRBJ2-5; a weak D match, TRBD2 (5 bases). The J call may be faulty, since TRBJ2-7 better matches the DNA end. The CDR3 is 14 amino acids. Per germline, CDR1 SGHVS and CDR2 FQNEAQ. CDR3 nucleotide sequence: TGTGCCAGCAGCCGGACTGACGGATCCTACGAGCAGTACTTC. It is translated as CASSRTDGSYEQYF.

The chain has TRBV5-8 and TRBJ1-1; 10 positions agree with TRBD1. V shed 4 bases, J shed 6 bases, and the junction held 6 bases outside the gene matches. CDR1 and CDR2 (germline): SGHTS, YDEGEE. The CDR3 has 14 residues. The CDR3 bases are TGTGCCAGCAGCAGGGACAGGGGATCCCCTGAAGCTTTCTTT. Encoded protein: CASSRDRGSPEAFF.

This rearrangement joins TRBV5-1 to TRBJ2-1, with 12 bases matching TRBD2. This CDR3 has 16 amino acids. V trimming: 4 bases; J trimming: 2 bases; junction bases outside the gene matches: 4. The germline V gene has CDR1 SGHRS and CDR2 YFSETQ. CDR3 in amino acids: CASSPASGGAYNEQFF. DNA for the CDR3: TGCGCCAGCAGCCCAGCTAGCGGGGGGGCCTACAATGAGCAGTTCTTC.

This chain uses TRBV9 with TRBJ2-5; D is perhaps TRBD1 (6 bases). V was clipped by 0 bases and J by 4 bases, with 13 bases between them. This CDR3 contains 15 residues. The germline V gene encodes CDR1 SGDLS and CDR2 YYNGEE. The CDR3 coding sequence is TGTGCCAGCAGCGTAGCAGTGACAGGCGGAGAGACCCAGTACTTC. Protein sequence: CASSVAVTGGETQYF.

This clone was recorded only once. The rearrangement joins TRBV13 to TRBJ1-6; 7 positions match TRBD1. CDR3 length: 14 amino acids. Trimming cost V 8 bases and J 7 bases; bases outside gene matches: 8. Germline V gene lookup returns CDR1 PRHDT and CDR2 FYEKMQ (reference sequence). CDR3 coding DNA: TGTGCCAGCTCCGGACAGGATAGAAATTCACCCCTCCACTTT. Translated, it gives CASSGQDRNSPLHF.

This sequence joins TRBV30 and TRBJ1-2; D is possibly TRBD1 (6 bases). V was shortened by 0 bases and J by 4 bases, with 15 bases between the two germline ends. Germline V gives CDR1 GTSNPN, CDR2 SVGIG (reference sequence). The CDR3 is 15 residues long. The CDR3 loop reads CAWSVLGRGPYGYTF. The CDR3 nucleotides read TGTGCCTGGAGTGTTTTGGGCAGGGGCCCCTATGGCTACACCTTC.

The gene calls are TRBV13 and TRBJ2-5, with a tentative D call TRBD2 (5 bases). This CDR3 is built from 15 residues. V was clipped by 0 bases and J by 2 bases, with 10 bases between them. Germline values: CDR1 PRHDT, CDR2 FYEKMQ (reference sequence). The CDR3 spells CASSLGRGGQETQYF. DNA of the CDR3: TGTGCCAGCAGCTTAGGCCGTGGCGGGCAAGAGACCCAGTACTTC.

The V gene is TRBV2, the J gene TRBJ2-2; 7 bases line up with TRBD2. CDR3 length: 19 residues. Losses at the gene ends were 4 bases for V and 2 bases for J; bases not matched to a gene: 16. From germline, CDR1 is SNHLY and CDR2 FYNNEI. The CDR3 coding sequence is TGTGCCAGCAGTGGAATTCATGCGACTAGCCCTACAAACACCGGGGAGCTGTTTTTT. This encodes CASSGIHATSPTNTGELFF.

The chain joins TRBV11-2 to TRBJ2-5; TRBD1 might be the D (5 bases). V shed 2 bases and J shed 1 base, with 11 bases lying between them. CDR3 length equals 15 residues. Germline CDR1 and CDR2: SGHAT and FQNNGV. CDR3 in amino acids: CASSLTGASQETQYF. CDR3 coding DNA: TGTGCCAGCAGCTTAACTGGGGCGAGCCAAGAGACCCAGTACTTC. Full variable domain (outside the CDR3, taken from reference TRBV11-2 and TRBJ2-5): EAGVAQSPRYKIIEKRQSVAFWCNPISGHATLYWYQQILGQGPKLLIQFQNNGVVDDSQLPKDRFSAERLKGVDSTLKIQPAKLEDSAVYLCASSLTGASQETQYFGPGTRLLVL.

The chain employs TRBV27 and TRBJ2-3; D gene unclear. V shed 7 bases and J shed 2 bases, with 10 bases lying between them. The CDR3 spans 13 residues. The V gene's germline CDR1 is MNHEY and CDR2 SMNVEV (reference sequence). The CDR3 region has the DNA TGTGCCAGCACCCAGTTGAACACAGATACGCAGTATTTT. As protein: CASTQLNTDTQYF.